This is a list of T cell receptor beta chains from one sample in a study of cytomegalovirus exposure and HLA in healthy donors. Only in-frame clones appear in the TCRdb table, and some are missing; sequencing was by immunoSEQ multiplex PCR. The sample table includes around 210,000 clones. Sequenced: PBMCs. Every receptor here comes from a girl aged 2-10 years in good health and CMV-seropositive. The CDR3 runs from the conserved cysteine through the conserved F or W. The order of the fields is D gene, J gene, V gene, CDR3 protein, CDR3 DNA. The D gene is left open where the match is weak.

d_gene: -
j_gene: TRBJ2-3
v_gene: TRBV2
CDR3aa: CASSAFELTDTQYF
CDR3nt: TGTGCCAGCAGTGCCTTCGAGCTAACAGATACGCAGTATTTT

d_gene: TRBD1
j_gene: TRBJ2-5
v_gene: TRBV29-1
CDR3aa: CIIQGARETQYF
CDR3nt: TGCATCATACAGGGGGCGCGGGAGACCCAGTACTTC

d_gene: -
j_gene: TRBJ2-2
v_gene: TRBV29-1
CDR3aa: CSVVRQGGTGELFF
CDR3nt: TGCAGCGTTGTAAGGCAGGGCGGTACCGGGGAGCTGTTTTTT

d_gene: TRBD2
j_gene: TRBJ2-7
v_gene: TRBV5-1
CDR3aa: CASSPYGGAPYEQYF
CDR3nt: TGCGCCAGCAGCCCCTACGGGGGGGCCCCCTACGAGCAGTACTTC

d_gene: -
j_gene: TRBJ2-5
v_gene: TRBV20-1
CDR3aa: CSASFLETQYF
CDR3nt: TGCAGTGCTAGTTTTCTGGAGACCCAGTACTTC

d_gene: TRBD1
j_gene: TRBJ1-3
v_gene: TRBV15
CDR3aa: CATSRVVGVPSAQGTGNTIYF
CDR3nt: TGTGCCACCAGCAGAGTCGTTGGGGTCCCCTCGGCACAGGGGACAGGAAACACCATATATTTT

d_gene: -
j_gene: TRBJ2-1
v_gene: TRBV5-6
CDR3aa: CASSFGLTTYNEQFF
CDR3nt: TGTGCCAGCAGCTTTGGGTTGACTACTTACAATGAGCAGTTCTTC

d_gene: -
j_gene: TRBJ1-5
v_gene: TRBV6-5
CDR3aa: CASSSGSHRDYQPQHF
CDR3nt: TGTGCCAGCAGTTCAGGCTCCCACAGGGATTATCAGCCCCAGCATTTT

d_gene: TRBD2
j_gene: TRBJ2-1
v_gene: TRBV6-5
CDR3aa: CASQGLAGFNEQFF
CDR3nt: TGTGCCAGTCAGGGACTAGCGGGATTCAATGAGCAGTTCTTC

d_gene: -
j_gene: TRBJ1-1
v_gene: TRBV11-2
CDR3aa: CASSLGAGRSEAFF
CDR3nt: TGTGCCAGCAGCTTAGGGGCAGGGAGGTCTGAAGCTTTCTTT

d_gene: TRBD2
j_gene: TRBJ2-1
v_gene: TRBV19
CDR3aa: CASSRRTSGDNEQFF
CDR3nt: TGTGCCAGTAGTAGGCGGACTAGCGGGGACAATGAGCAGTTCTTC

d_gene: -
j_gene: TRBJ2-7
v_gene: TRBV28
CDR3aa: CASSPLDWSSYEQYF
CDR3nt: TGTGCCAGCAGTCCCCTAGACTGGAGCTCCTACGAGCAGTACTTC

d_gene: -
j_gene: TRBJ1-3
v_gene: TRBV19
CDR3aa: CASSPVRSGNTIYF
CDR3nt: TGTGCCAGTAGTCCAGTACGCTCTGGAAACACCATATATTTT

d_gene: -
j_gene: TRBJ1-2
v_gene: TRBV18
CDR3aa: CASSSISTGSTPKGYGYTF
CDR3nt: TGTGCCAGCTCATCGATCAGCACAGGGTCTACCCCCAAAGGGTATGGCTACACCTTC

d_gene: -
j_gene: TRBJ1-2
v_gene: TRBV27
CDR3aa: CASSFRGSLYGYTF
CDR3nt: TGTGCCAGCAGTTTCCGGGGAAGTCTCTATGGCTACACCTTC

d_gene: TRBD1
j_gene: TRBJ2-7
v_gene: TRBV6-1
CDR3aa: CASSWTGQSSYEQYF
CDR3nt: TGTGCCAGCAGTTGGACAGGGCAGAGCTCCTACGAGCAGTACTTC

d_gene: TRBD2
j_gene: TRBJ2-1
v_gene: TRBV10-3
CDR3aa: CAIGLAGNNEQFF
CDR3nt: TGTGCTATTGGACTAGCGGGAAATAATGAGCAGTTCTTC

d_gene: TRBD2
j_gene: TRBJ2-5
v_gene: TRBV5-1
CDR3aa: CASSLWETSGQETQYF
CDR3nt: TGCGCCAGCAGCTTGTGGGAGACTAGCGGGCAAGAGACCCAGTACTTC

d_gene: -
j_gene: TRBJ2-5
v_gene: TRBV29-1
CDR3aa: CSVVTAQETQYF
CDR3nt: TGCAGCGTTGTAACAGCACAAGAGACCCAGTACTTC

d_gene: TRBD2
j_gene: TRBJ2-5
v_gene: TRBV10-3
CDR3aa: CATTPGAGGETQYF
CDR3nt: TGTGCCACCACCCCCGGGGCGGGAGGGGAGACCCAGTACTTC

d_gene: TRBD1
j_gene: TRBJ1-2
v_gene: TRBV7-2
CDR3aa: CASSPSRTGQGDYGYTF
CDR3nt: TGTGCCAGCAGCCCATCACGGACTGGACAGGGGGACTATGGCTACACCTTC

d_gene: TRBD1
j_gene: TRBJ1-2
v_gene: TRBV6-4
CDR3aa: CASSEHAAGGPNYGYTF
CDR3nt: TGTGCCAGCTCTGAGCACGCGGCAGGGGGCCCTAACTATGGCTACACCTTC

d_gene: TRBD1
j_gene: TRBJ2-5
v_gene: TRBV28
CDR3aa: CASSLQSPGQGRLETQYF
CDR3nt: TGTGCCAGCAGTTTACAATCGCCGGGACAGGGAAGGCTGGAGACCCAGTACTTC

d_gene: TRBD1
j_gene: TRBJ2-7
v_gene: TRBV28
CDR3aa: CASSPLGTGGRFEQYF
CDR3nt: TGTGCCAGCAGTCCTCTAGGGACAGGGGGCCGCTTCGAGCAGTACTTC

d_gene: TRBD2
j_gene: TRBJ2-1
v_gene: TRBV4-1
CDR3aa: CASSQEVGSGSIYNEQFF
CDR3nt: TGCGCCAGCAGCCAAGAAGTAGGTAGCGGGAGTATTTACAATGAGCAGTTCTTC

d_gene: TRBD2
j_gene: TRBJ2-1
v_gene: TRBV10-1
CDR3aa: CASSATSGSYNEQFF
CDR3nt: TGCGCCAGCAGTGCCACAAGCGGGAGCTACAATGAGCAGTTCTTC